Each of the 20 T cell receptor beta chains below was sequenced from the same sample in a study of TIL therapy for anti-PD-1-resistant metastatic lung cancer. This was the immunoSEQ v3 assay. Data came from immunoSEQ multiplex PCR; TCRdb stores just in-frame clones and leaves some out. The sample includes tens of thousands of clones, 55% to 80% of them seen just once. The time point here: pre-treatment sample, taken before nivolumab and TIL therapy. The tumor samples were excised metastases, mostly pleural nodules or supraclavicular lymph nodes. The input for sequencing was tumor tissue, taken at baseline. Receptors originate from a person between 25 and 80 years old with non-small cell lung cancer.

The CDR3 protein is CASRSDRGGNQPQHF. CDR3 nucleotide sequence: TGTGCCAGCAGATCAGACAGGGGAGGCAATCAGCCCCAGCATTTT. The chain joins TRBV6-6 to TRBJ1-5, with 8 bases that match TRBD1. CDR1 MNHNY and CDR2 SVGAGI come from the germline V gene (reference sequence). After removal of 6 bases from V and 2 bases from J, the junction contained 6 bases not matched to a gene. The CDR3 runs 15 residues.

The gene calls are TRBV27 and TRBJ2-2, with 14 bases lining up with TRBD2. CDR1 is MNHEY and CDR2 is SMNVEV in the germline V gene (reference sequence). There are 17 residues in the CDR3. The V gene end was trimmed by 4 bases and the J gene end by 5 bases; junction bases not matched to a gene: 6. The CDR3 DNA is TGTGCCAGCAGTTCCCCTGGACTAGCGGGGGGAACCGGGGAGCTGTTTTTT. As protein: CASSSPGLAGGTGELFF.

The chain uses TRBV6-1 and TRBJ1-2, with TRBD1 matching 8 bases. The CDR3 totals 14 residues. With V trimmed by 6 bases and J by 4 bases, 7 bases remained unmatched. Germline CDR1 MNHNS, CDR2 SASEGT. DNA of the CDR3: TGTGCCAGCAGCCGGGACAGGACCACCTATGGCTACACCTTC. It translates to CASSRDRTTYGYTF.

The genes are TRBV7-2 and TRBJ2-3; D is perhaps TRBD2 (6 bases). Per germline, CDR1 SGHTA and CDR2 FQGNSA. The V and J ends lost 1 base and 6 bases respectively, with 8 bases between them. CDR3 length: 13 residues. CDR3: CASSLGTSDTQYF. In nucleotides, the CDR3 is TGTGCCAGCAGCTTAGGAACTAGCGATACGCAGTATTTT.

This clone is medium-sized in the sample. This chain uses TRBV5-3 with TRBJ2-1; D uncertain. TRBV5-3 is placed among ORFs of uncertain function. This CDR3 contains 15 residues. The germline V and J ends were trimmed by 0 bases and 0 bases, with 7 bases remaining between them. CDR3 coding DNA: TGTGCCAGAAGCTTGGCCGTAGCCTCCTACAATGAGCAGTTCTTC. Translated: CARSLAVASYNEQFF.

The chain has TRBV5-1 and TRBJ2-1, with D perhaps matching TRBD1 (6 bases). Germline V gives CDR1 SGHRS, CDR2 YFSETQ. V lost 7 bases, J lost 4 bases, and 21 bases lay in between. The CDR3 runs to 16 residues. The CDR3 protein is CASAKNNRDWYNEQFF. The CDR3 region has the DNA TGCGCCAGCGCGAAAAATAACAGGGATTGGTACAATGAGCAGTTCTTC.

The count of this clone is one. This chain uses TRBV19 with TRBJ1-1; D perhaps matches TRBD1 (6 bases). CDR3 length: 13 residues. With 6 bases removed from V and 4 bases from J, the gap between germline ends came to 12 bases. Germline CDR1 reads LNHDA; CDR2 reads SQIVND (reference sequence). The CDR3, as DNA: TGTGCCAGTAGGGAACAGGGCGGCACTGAAGCTTTCTTT. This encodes CASREQGGTEAFF.

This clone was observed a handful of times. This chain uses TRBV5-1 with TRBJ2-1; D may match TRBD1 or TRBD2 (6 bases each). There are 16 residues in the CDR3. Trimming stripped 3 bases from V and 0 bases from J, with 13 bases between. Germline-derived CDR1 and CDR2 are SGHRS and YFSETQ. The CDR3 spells CASSSIGGGSYNEQFF. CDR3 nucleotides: TGCGCCAGCAGCTCAATAGGGGGAGGCTCCTACAATGAGCAGTTCTTC.

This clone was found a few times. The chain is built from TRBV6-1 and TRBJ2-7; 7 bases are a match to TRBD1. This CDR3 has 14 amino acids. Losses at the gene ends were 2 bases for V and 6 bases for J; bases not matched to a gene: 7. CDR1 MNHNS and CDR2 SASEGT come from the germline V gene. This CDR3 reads CASSENRGSSEQYF. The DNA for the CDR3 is TGTGCCAGCAGTGAAAACAGGGGATCGTCCGAGCAGTACTTC.

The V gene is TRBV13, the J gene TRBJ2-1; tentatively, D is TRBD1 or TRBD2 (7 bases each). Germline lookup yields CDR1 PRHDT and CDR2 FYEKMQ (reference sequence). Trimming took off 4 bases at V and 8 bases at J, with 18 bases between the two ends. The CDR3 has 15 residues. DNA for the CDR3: TGTGCCAGCAGCTCACGCGGGGAGGGGGCGGATGAGCAGTTCTTC. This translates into CASSSRGEGADEQFF. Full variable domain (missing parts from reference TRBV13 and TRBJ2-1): AAGVIQSPRHLIKEKRETATLKCYPIPRHDTVYWYQQGPGQDPQFLISFYEKMQSDKGSIPDRFSAQQFSDYHSELNMSSLELGDSALYFCASSSRGEGADEQFFGPGTRLTVL.

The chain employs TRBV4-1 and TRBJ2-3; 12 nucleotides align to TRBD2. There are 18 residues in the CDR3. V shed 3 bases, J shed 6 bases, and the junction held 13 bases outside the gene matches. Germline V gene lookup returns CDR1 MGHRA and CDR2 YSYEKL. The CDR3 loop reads CASSHLTASGGAMDTQYF. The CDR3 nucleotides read TGCGCCAGCAGCCACCTCACCGCTAGCGGGGGGGCAATGGATACGCAGTATTTT.

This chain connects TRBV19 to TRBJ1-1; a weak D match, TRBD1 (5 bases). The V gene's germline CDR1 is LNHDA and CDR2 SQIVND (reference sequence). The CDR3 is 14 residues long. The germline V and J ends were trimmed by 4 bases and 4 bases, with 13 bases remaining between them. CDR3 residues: CASSKIKGRTEAFF. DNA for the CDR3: TGTGCCAGTAGTAAAATCAAGGGGCGCACTGAAGCTTTCTTT.

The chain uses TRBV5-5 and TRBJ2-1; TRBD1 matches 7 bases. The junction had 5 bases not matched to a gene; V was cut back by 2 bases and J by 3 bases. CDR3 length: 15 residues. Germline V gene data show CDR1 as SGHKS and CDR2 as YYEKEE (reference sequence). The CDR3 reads CASSFGDSIYNEQFF. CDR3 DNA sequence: TGTGCCAGCAGCTTTGGGGACAGCATCTACAATGAGCAGTTCTTC.

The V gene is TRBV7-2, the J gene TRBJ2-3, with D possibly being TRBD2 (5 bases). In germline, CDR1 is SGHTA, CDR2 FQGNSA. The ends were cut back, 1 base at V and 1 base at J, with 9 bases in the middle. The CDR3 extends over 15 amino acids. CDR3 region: CASSLVSVGTDTQYF. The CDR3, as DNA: TGTGCCAGCAGCTTAGTTAGCGTGGGCACAGATACGCAGTATTTT.

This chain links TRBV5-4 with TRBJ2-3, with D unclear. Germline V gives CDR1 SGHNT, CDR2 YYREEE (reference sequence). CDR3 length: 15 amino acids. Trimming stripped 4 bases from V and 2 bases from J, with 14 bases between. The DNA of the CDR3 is TGTGCCAGCAGCCCGCCTCCCGGCACCACAGATACGCAGTATTTT. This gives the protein CASSPPPGTTDTQYF.

DNA of the CDR3: TGTGCCAGCAGCGTAGCTGGGGAAGGGGCTGAAGCTTTCTTT. Translation gives CASSVAGEGAEAFF. This chain links TRBV9 with TRBJ1-1; D is perhaps TRBD1 (5 bases). Trimming shortened V by 0 bases and J by 6 bases, and 12 bases separated the two germline ends. This CDR3 is 14 amino acids long. Germline V gene data show CDR1 as SGDLS and CDR2 as YYNGEE.

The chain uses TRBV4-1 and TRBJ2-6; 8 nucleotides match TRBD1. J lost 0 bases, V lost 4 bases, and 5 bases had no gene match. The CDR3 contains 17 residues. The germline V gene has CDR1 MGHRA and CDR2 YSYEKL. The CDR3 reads CASSRGQGPSGANVLTF. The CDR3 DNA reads TGCGCCAGCAGCCGCGGACAGGGCCCCTCTGGGGCCAACGTCCTGACTTTC.

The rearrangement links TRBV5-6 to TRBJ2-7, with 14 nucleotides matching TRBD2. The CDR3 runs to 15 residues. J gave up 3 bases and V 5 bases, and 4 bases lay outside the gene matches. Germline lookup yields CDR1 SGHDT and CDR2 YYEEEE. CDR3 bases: TGTGCCAGCAGTGGACTAGCGGGGGGCATCTACGAGCAGTACTTC. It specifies CASSGLAGGIYEQYF.

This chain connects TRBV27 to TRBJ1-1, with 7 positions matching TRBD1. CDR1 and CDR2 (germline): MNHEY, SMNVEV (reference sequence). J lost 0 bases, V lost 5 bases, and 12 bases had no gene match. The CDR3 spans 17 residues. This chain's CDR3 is CASSPGTAITMNTEAFF. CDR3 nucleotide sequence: TGTGCCAGCAGTCCTGGGACAGCGATAACGATGAACACTGAAGCTTTCTTT.

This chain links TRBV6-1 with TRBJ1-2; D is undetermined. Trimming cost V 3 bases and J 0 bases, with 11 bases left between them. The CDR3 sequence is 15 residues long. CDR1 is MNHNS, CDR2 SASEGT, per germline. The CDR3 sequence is CASSEVRAANYGYTF. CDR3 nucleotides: TGTGCCAGCAGTGAGGTTAGGGCAGCTAACTATGGCTACACCTTC.